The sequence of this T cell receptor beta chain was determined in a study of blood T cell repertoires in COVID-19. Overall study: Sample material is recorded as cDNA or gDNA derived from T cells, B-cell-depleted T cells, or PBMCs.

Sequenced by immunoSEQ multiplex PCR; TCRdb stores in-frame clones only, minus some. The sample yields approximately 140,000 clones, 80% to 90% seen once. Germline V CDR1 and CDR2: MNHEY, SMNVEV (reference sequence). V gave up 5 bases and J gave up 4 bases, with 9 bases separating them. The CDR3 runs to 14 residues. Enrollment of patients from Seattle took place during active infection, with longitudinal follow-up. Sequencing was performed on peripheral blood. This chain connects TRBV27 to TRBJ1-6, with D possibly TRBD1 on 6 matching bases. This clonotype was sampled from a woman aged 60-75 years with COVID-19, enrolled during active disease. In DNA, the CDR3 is TGTGCCAGCAGTCTCAGGGGATATAATTCACCCCTCCACTTT. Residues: CASSLRGYNSPLHF.